This T cell receptor beta chain was captured in a study of cytotoxic CD8 clonotypes in ibrutinib-treated CLL. The study, taken as a whole, reports: Few clonotypes were public, and these shrank or held steady under treatment.

Clones were sequenced by immunoSEQ multiplex PCR, and TCRdb holds only the in-frame ones, with some missing. Of around 25,000 clones listed, around two thirds are singletons. Germline CDR1 reads SGDLS; CDR2 reads YYNGEE. CDR3 size: 13 residues. V dropped 7 bases and J dropped 8 bases, with 15 bases sitting between them. Regarding this clone: Its antigen is as yet unknown.

The sequenced sample was PBMCs, obtained at disease progression, from a patient treated with ibrutinib. The chain couples TRBV9 to TRBJ2-2; no definite D call. This TCR derives from a human donor with chronic lymphocytic leukemia. The CDR3 region is CASSSQLGGELFF. The CDR3 nucleotides read TGTGCCAGCTCCAGTCAGTTAGGGGGGGAGCTGTTTTTT. Complete variable domain (other parts from reference TRBV9 and TRBJ2-2): DSGVTQTPKHLITATGQRVTLRCSPRSGDLSVYWYQQSLDQGLQFLIQYYNGEERAKGNILERFSAQQFPDLHSELNLSSLELGDSALYFCASSSQLGGELFFGEGSRLTVL.